These 22 T cell receptor beta chains share one sample of origin, sequenced in a study of cytomegalovirus exposure and HLA in healthy donors. PCR primers comprised 60 Vbeta and 13 Jbeta primers. The protocol was immunoSEQ multiplex PCR, while the TCRdb copy is restricted to in-frame clones and leaves out a portion. Altogether roughly 150,000 clones are present, roughly 77% being singletons, with the ten largest covering 4% to 5%. Sequenced input: PBMCs. The receptors were sampled from a man between 18 and 35 years old in good health and CMV-seropositive.

The V call is TRBV14, the J call TRBJ1-2; no clear D. V dropped 5 bases and J dropped 3 bases, with 16 bases sitting between them. CDR1 SGHDN and CDR2 FVKESK come from the germline V gene. The CDR3 consists of 15 residues. CDR3 nucleotides: TGTGCCAGCAGCACCCAGGAGGCAGGATACTATGGCTACACCTTC. Its protein product is CASSTQEAGYYGYTF.

This rearrangement joins TRBV5-1 to TRBJ1-2; 8 bases agree with TRBD1. The CDR3 has 15 amino acids. CDR1 and CDR2 (germline): SGHRS, YFSETQ. Trimming cost V 1 base and J 3 bases; bases outside gene matches: 5. The CDR3 coding sequence is TGCGCCAGCAGCTTGTCCCCAGGGGGCGACTATGGCTACACCTTC. This translates into CASSLSPGGDYGYTF.

The rearrangement uses TRBV7-9 and TRBJ1-1; 7 bases agree with TRBD1. The V gene end was trimmed by 5 bases and the J gene end by 0 bases; junction bases not matched to a gene: 3. Germline CDR1 and CDR2: SEHNR and FQNEAQ (reference sequence). The CDR3 covers 14 residues. The CDR3: CASSNQGVNTEAFF. CDR3 sequence (DNA): TGTGCCAGCAGCAACCAGGGGGTGAACACTGAAGCTTTCTTT.

The chain joins TRBV11-2 to TRBJ2-7; 10 bases line up with TRBD1. The V gene end was trimmed by 4 bases and the J gene end by 12 bases; junction bases not matched to a gene: 12. Germline V gene data show CDR1 as SGHAT and CDR2 as FQNNGV. This CDR3 has 14 residues. DNA for the CDR3: TGTGCCAGCAGCTACAACCAGGACAGGGGGGCGTCGTACGTC. The encoded protein is CASSYNQDRGASYV.

The chain employs TRBV9 and TRBJ1-1; D is undetermined. Per germline, CDR1 SGDLS and CDR2 YYNGEE. V gave up 4 bases and J gave up 1 base, with 14 bases separating them. This CDR3 is 15 amino acids long. The CDR3 DNA reads as TGTGCCAGCAGCCTCCGTCCGACGGGGAACACTGAAGCTTTCTTT. Translating it yields CASSLRPTGNTEAFF. Looking up the rest from reference TRBV9 and TRBJ1-1 gives the full variable domain: DSGVTQTPKHLITATGQRVTLRCSPRSGDLSVYWYQQSLDQGLQFLIQYYNGEERAKGNILERFSAQQFPDLHSELNLSSLELGDSALYFCASSLRPTGNTEAFFGQGTRLTVV.

The chain uses TRBV2 and TRBJ2-2, with D possibly matching TRBD1 (6 bases). CDR3 length: 13 residues. The germline CDR1 and CDR2 sequences are SNHLY and FYNNEI. V was pared by 6 bases and J by 7 bases, with 12 bases between. CDR3 residues: CASSVGGFGELFF. As DNA, the CDR3 is TGTGCCAGCAGCGTAGGGGGTTTCGGGGAGCTGTTTTTT.

The chain recombines TRBV10-3 with TRBJ2-2; 8 positions match TRBD2. Unmatched junction bases numbered 11, after V lost 4 bases and J lost 7 bases. Germline CDR1 reads ENHRY; CDR2 reads SYGVKD. This CDR3 has 16 amino acids. The CDR3 here is CAISVGSGRGVGELFF. The CDR3 region has the DNA TGTGCCATCAGTGTGGGGAGCGGGAGAGGAGTCGGGGAGCTGTTTTTT.

V is TRBV10-3 and J is TRBJ1-1, with D possibly being TRBD1 (6 bases). The V end lost 10 bases, the J end lost 7 bases, and 16 bases lay between the germline ends. This CDR3 contains 12 residues. The germline V gene encodes CDR1 ENHRY and CDR2 SYGVKD. The CDR3 nucleotides read TGTGCCACAGGGGTAAACCGGGATGAAGCTTTCTTT. This translates into CATGVNRDEAFF.

In this sample, this clone turned up once. The chain uses TRBV5-4 and TRBJ2-2, with D maybe TRBD1 (6 bases). The V and J ends lost 4 bases and 4 bases respectively, with 17 bases between them. CDR1 and CDR2 from the germline V gene are SGHNT and YYREEE (reference sequence). The CDR3 runs to 16 residues. The CDR3 DNA follows: TGTGCCAGCAGCCCGGGAAACAGGGTGAGCACCGGGGAGCTGTTTTTT. Translated, it gives CASSPGNRVSTGELFF. Together with reference TRBV5-4 and TRBJ2-2, the CDR3 gives the full variable domain: ETGVTQSPTHLIKTRGQQVTLRCSSQSGHNTVSWYQQALGQGPQFIFQYYREEENGRGNFPPRFSGLQFPNYSSELNVNALELDDSALYLCASSPGNRVSTGELFFGEGSRLTVL.

The chain is built from TRBV29-1 and TRBJ2-1; D unresolved. CDR3 length: 13 residues. V was clipped by 4 bases and J by 5 bases, with 12 bases between them. The V gene's germline CDR1 is SQVTM and CDR2 ANQGSEA. In DNA, the CDR3 is TGCAGCGTTGTGAGCTCTATCCACAATGAGCAGTTCTTC. This codes for CSVVSSIHNEQFF.

The V and J genes are TRBV28 and TRBJ1-1; D uncertain. The germline V and J ends were trimmed by 2 bases and 1 base, with 14 bases remaining between them. CDR1 is MDHEN and CDR2 is SYDVKM in the germline V gene. The CDR3 has 16 residues. The CDR3 nucleotides are TGTGCCAGCAGTTTAATGGTCGCGGTTTCGAACACTGAAGCTTTCTTT. Translated: CASSLMVAVSNTEAFF.

This clone was counted only a few times. The chain employs TRBV10-3 and TRBJ1-1; possible D gene TRBD1, 5 bases. The V and J ends lost 4 bases and 0 bases respectively, with 9 bases between them. This CDR3 region has 14 residues. Looked up from germline, CDR1 is ENHRY and CDR2 is SYGVKD. The CDR3 DNA reads TGTGCCATCAGTGCGGGGGGAATGAACACTGAAGCTTTCTTT. Encoded protein: CAISAGGMNTEAFF.

The chain joins TRBV9 to TRBJ1-5, with D perhaps matching TRBD1 (5 bases). V shed 0 bases and J shed 5 bases, with 9 bases lying between them. The CDR3 extends over 14 amino acids. Germline CDR1 SGDLS, CDR2 YYNGEE. DNA of the CDR3: TGTGCCAGCAGCGTAGGTCAGGGCGATCAGCCCCAGCATTTT. Translated: CASSVGQGDQPQHF.

The chain uses TRBV7-8 and TRBJ2-7; D perhaps matches TRBD1 (5 bases). The germline V gene has CDR1 SGHVS and CDR2 FQNEAQ. Deletions cut 1 base from V and 7 bases from J, with 11 bases between. This CDR3 has 13 amino acids. The DNA of the CDR3 is TGTGCCAGCAGCTTAGGCAAGGGGAATGAGCAGTACGTC. Protein sequence: CASSLGKGNEQYV.

This clone was recorded only once. The chain employs TRBV7-9 and TRBJ2-3; 8 bases map to TRBD1. CDR1 and CDR2 from the germline V gene are SEHNR and FQNEAQ (reference sequence). The V segment lost 1 base and the J segment 4 bases; nucleotides outside the gene matches: 7. The CDR3 runs 16 residues. CDR3 coding DNA: TGTGCCAGCAGCTTAGGGACAGGGACTCCTGCAGATACGCAGTATTTT. Translation gives CASSLGTGTPADTQYF.

This chain links TRBV6-1 with TRBJ2-3; perhaps TRBD1 as D (5 bases). This CDR3 has 13 amino acids. Germline V gene lookup returns CDR1 MNHNS and CDR2 SASEGT. V gave up 5 bases and J gave up 10 bases, with 16 bases separating them. The CDR3 DNA is TGTGCCAGCAGTTATCCACCCAGGGAAGCGCAGTATTTT. Protein product: CASSYPPREAQYF.

The J gene is TRBJ1-1, the V gene TRBV7-8; D is possibly TRBD1 (6 bases). The CDR3 is 13 amino acids. CDR1 is SGHVS, CDR2 FQNEAQ, per germline. Trimming cost V 5 bases and J 7 bases, with 14 bases left between them. The CDR3 loop is CASSRGRESEAFF. CDR3 DNA sequence: TGTGCCAGCAGCCGGGGGCGGGAGAGTGAAGCTTTCTTT.

The count of this clone is one. The DNA for the CDR3 is TGTGCCAGCAGTGAAGGGGACATTAGATATGGCTACACCTTC. Translation gives CASSEGDIRYGYTF. V usage is TRBV2 and J usage is TRBJ1-2; D is perhaps TRBD1 (6 bases). This CDR3 is built from 14 residues. Between the trimmed V and J ends, which lost 1 base and 5 bases, there was a span of 11 bases. Germline assignment: CDR1 SNHLY and CDR2 FYNNEI.

This chain connects TRBV9 to TRBJ1-1; no firm D call. CDR3 size: 14 residues. Looked up from germline, CDR1 is SGDLS and CDR2 is YYNGEE. V dropped 2 bases and J dropped 5 bases, with 13 bases sitting between them. The CDR3 DNA sequence: TGTGCCAGCAGCGTTGCCGGGAAGGCGACTGAAGCTTTCTTT. Its translation: CASSVAGKATEAFF.

This sequence joins TRBV7-8 and TRBJ2-3; D perhaps matches TRBD2 (5 bases). With 5 bases removed from V and 0 bases from J, the gap between germline ends came to 15 bases. Per the germline V gene, CDR1 is SGHVS and CDR2 is FQNEAQ. This CDR3 comprises 16 residues. CDR3 sequence: CASSPKLDWSTDTQYF. In DNA, the CDR3 is TGTGCCAGCAGCCCAAAACTGGACTGGAGCACAGATACGCAGTATTTT.

The chain uses TRBV28 and TRBJ1-2; D is undetermined. In germline, CDR1 is MDHEN, CDR2 SYDVKM. V was pared by 7 bases and J by 0 bases, with 12 bases between. The CDR3 has 14 amino acids. CDR3 amino acids: CASTPSGTNYGYTF. As DNA, the CDR3 is TGTGCCAGCACCCCGTCGGGAACTAACTATGGCTACACCTTC.

The chain is built from TRBV28 and TRBJ1-1; D is unresolved. The V end lost 4 bases, the J end lost 2 bases, and 11 bases lay between the germline ends. The CDR3 has 14 residues. Germline V gene lookup returns CDR1 MDHEN and CDR2 SYDVKM. The CDR3 DNA sequence: TGTGCCAGCAGTTCCCAAGCTAGCAACACTGAAGCTTTCTTT. Amino acids: CASSSQASNTEAFF. The entire variable domain, with the rest obtained from reference TRBV28 and TRBJ1-1, is as follows: DVKVTQSSRYLVKRTGEKVFLECVQDMDHENMFWYRQDPGLGLRLIYFSYDVKMKEKGDIPEGYSVSREKKERFSLILESASTNQTSMYLCASSSQASNTEAFFGQGTRLTVV.